This T cell receptor (beta chain) was recorded in a study of cytomegalovirus exposure and HLA in healthy donors (dated by TCRdb to about 2017). Study-wide context: According to an earlier analysis of 587 of the donors, roughly 180 million T cells yielded 117 million unique TCR beta sequences and about 300 Gb of sequence data. The aim of the study was to test whether cataloging public T cell receptors could identify signatures of past pathogen exposure. All discovery cohort repertoires had been generated on a single sequencing platform. Class I and class II HLA loci were covered by the typing at four-digit resolution. To decide whether each TCR beta V gene segment behaved as functional or pseudogenic, an earlier analysis of some 600 of the donors relied on high-throughput TCR beta sequencing. Donor age, sex, ethnicity and CMV serostatus were compiled alongside the repertoire data. To predict cytomegalovirus infection status, the study brought together high-throughput TCR immunosequencing, statistical association of individual TCRs with disease status, and machine learning. Of the 398 genotyped donors, about 80% fell in the genetic ancestry cluster associated with self-reported Caucasian donors. A later genetic analysis took genome-wide SNP genotypes for about 60% of the roughly 670 donors and used that subset as a discovery cohort. In a later analysis, previously published TCR beta repertoires from several hundred donors were re-analyzed and high-resolution HLA genotyping was added so that TCR occurrence patterns could be studied. The later analysis used no new phenotypic data to find candidate immune exposures, relying instead on TCR beta sequences and their occurrence across donors. An early release covering 550 to 650 HLA-typed donors comprised 250 to 350 gigabases of sequencing data and around 86 million unique TCR sequences. Besides the first cohort of approximately 670 subjects, a separate validation cohort made up of 120 different subjects was used. Using immunosequencing, the study profiled T cell repertoires from 666 subjects and related those repertoires to cytomegalovirus serostatus. The number of donors typed differed by locus, with 629-630 for A, B, C, DRB1 and DQB1, roughly 520 for DQA1, 600 to 610 for DPA1, and about 450 for DPB1. Among approximately 370 genotyped donors of the cohort, an average of about 240,000 unique TCR beta nucleotide sequences was sequenced per donor, of which about 18% were non-productive. A few DR-DQ haplotypes were treated as single units for association and clustering because of strong linkage in the cohort.

Beyond this particular receptor, the publication reports: In a later analysis, some 17,000 TCR beta sequences were associated with specific HLA alleles at a false discovery rate of 0.05. The 87-base-pair reads could not distinguish some IMGT-functional V segments, including TRBV6-2 and TRBV6-3, so those segments were excluded. Strong co-occurrence of HLA alleles, especially DR and DQ, made assigning TCR associations to individual alleles difficult. In a later analysis, several top co-occurrence clusters were reported to appear linked to parvovirus B19, influenza, CMV and Epstein-Barr virus. Compared with equally common non-associated chains, HLA-associated TCR beta chains in a later analysis were more clonally expanded and had lower generation probabilities. The authors suggested that the approach could potentially be extended to other disease states and immunological phenotypes. A later genetic analysis reported fewer N-insertions in productive TCRs among donors in an Asian-associated ancestry cluster than the roughly 690-donor mean. A later analysis found that TCR association rates varied across HLA loci, with DRB1 alleles showing the most associated TCRs and HLA-C alleles the fewest. In the study, 150 to 200 TCR beta chains were listed as associated with cytomegalovirus. Most TCR sequences were seen in very few donors, while some public TCRs were found in many individuals. Correlated functional status among segregating V segments might reflect linkage disequilibrium, but an unknown experimental factor could not be ruled out. The presence/absence analyses assumed that sequencing depth was roughly uniform across donors, and that assumption may not be true. Because counts were too low, about 18 rarely observed V segments, including chromosome 9 orphons, were excluded from the earlier analysis of around 590 of the donors. An earlier analysis of approximately 530 of the donors showed that most TCR beta V segments appeared in productive rearrangements either about 87% or about 30% of the time, which broadly matched IMGT annotations. In this cohort, only TCR beta chains were sequenced, and detectable features were limited by the absence of alpha or paired-chain data. In both the original and validation cohorts, the classifier was reported to diagnose cytomegalovirus status with high specificity and sensitivity. V-gene and J-gene trimming of TCR beta chains was associated with a missense DCLRE1C variant in a later genetic analysis, and the association was replicated in an independent cohort. The only immune exposure information available for the cohort was CMV serostatus. Because some donors lacked HLA typing at each locus, the association tests relied only on the typed subset. According to a later analysis, most CMV-associated TCR beta chains appeared to be HLA-restricted, and the HLA associations seemed to be driven largely by CMV exposure. In vitro tests confirmed that a few of the cytomegalovirus-associated TCR beta chains recognize cytomegalovirus antigens. A further reported finding was that TCR beta sequences accurately predicted the HLA-A and HLA-B alleles for most subjects in the first cohort. A cluster of highly shared sequence variants was judged likely to represent a technical artifact of the sequencing pipeline.

The cohort was made up of about 670 healthy bone marrow donors. Cohort members were all nominally healthy when sampled, although unrecorded immune exposures were likely present. The donor was CMV seronegative and was included in the group of 352 seronegative cohort members. Every donor gave a peripheral blood sample, and the peripheral blood mononuclear cells from that sample were used for TCR beta sequencing. Genomic DNA extraction from the blood cell samples was performed with the Qiagen DNeasy Blood Extraction Kit. Receptors were amplified or captured by the immunoSEQ multiplex PCR assay. For the multiplex PCR, a mixture combining 60 forward primers for TCR Vbeta segments and 13 reverse primers for TCR Jbeta segments was used. The CDR3 region of rearranged TCR beta genes was amplified from genomic DNA by a multiplex PCR assay. The Illumina HiSeq System was used to sequence the amplified TCR beta libraries as 87-base-pair reads. Under the source paper's analysis protocol: In a later analysis, tens of millions of unique TCR beta chains were counted across the 500 to 850 repertoires, and roughly 11 million of these chains were shared by at least two donors. To remove PCR and sequencing errors, raw reads were error-corrected and collapsed into unique sequences using a nearest-neighbor algorithm that merged closely related sequences. Alignment of CDR3 sequences to IMGT reference sequences was used to assign V, D and J gene segments. For a sequence to be retained, at least a six-nucleotide match to both a V gene segment and a J gene segment was required. A rearrangement was called productive if the CDR3 had no stop codons and remained in frame with V and J, and every other rearrangement was called non-productive. CDR3 was defined according to IMGT convention as the region running from the second conserved V-encoded cysteine to the conserved J-encoded phenylalanine. The earlier analysis of approximately 590 of the donors excluded any sequence lacking an unambiguous match to a single V gene segment. An earlier analysis of 500 to 600 of the donors classified V segments as functional when productive rearrangements were above 56.7% and as segregating when the standard deviation between donors was above 5%. A statistical classification framework was built to diagnose cytomegalovirus status from the catalog of TCR beta chain sequences. V and J gene assignment, in a later analysis, came from comparing TCR nucleotide sequences with IMGT/GENE-DB human TR gene sequences. Using the TCRdist pipeline, a later analysis assigned CDR3 sequences along with most-parsimonious VDJ recombination scenarios. A later analysis defined each TCR beta chain by its CDR3 amino acid sequence plus V-gene family, and excluded reads lacking a unique V-gene family. A later analysis removed roughly 590 highly shared, low-generation-probability nucleotide sequences to deal with suspected cross-contamination and a sequencing artifact. For each public chain, a later analysis derived a clonal expansion index from normalized ranks of inferred template counts within each repertoire. Generation probabilities in a later analysis came from a VDJ recombination model fitted to out-of-frame rearrangements, and those results were checked against IGoR. In a later analysis, TCR-TCR, TCR-HLA and TCR-CMV co-occurrence was scored with hypergeometric tests, and a repertoire-size bias correction was applied to TCR pairs. False discovery rates were estimated in a later analysis by permuting HLA or CMV assignments 20 times. In a later analysis, co-occurring TCRs were grouped using DBSCAN, and TCRdist sequence similarity was added for clustering within HLA-allele-positive subsets. For co-occurrence clustering, repertoires with fewer than 30,000 or more than 120,000 public chains were excluded, along with roughly 5 repertoires with anomalous nucleotide sharing. TCRdb took over this immuneACCESS table, retaining in-frame rearrangements with V and J assigned. Such tables are incomplete; in checked studies, under half of the missing clones stem from an unresolved V gene, and the remainder is unexplained. The V and J calls and clone size come from that table; D and trimming were worked out from the DNA. Present in this sample are 80,000 to 100,000 clones, approximately 69% of which were seen just once. The ten biggest clones cover 1.2% of the sample.

The CDR3 measures 18 amino acids from cysteine to phenylalanine. Kept here is only the CDR3 DNA, which spans 54 bases and is read in frame from base 1. The germline V gene (reference sequence) specifies SGHNT as CDR1 and YYREEE as CDR2. For this chain, trimming is 4 bases at the V end and 1 base at the J end, and the number of junction bases without a gene match is 10. Concerning this clone itself: Its antigen target is currently unknown. Base qualities are not provided; no much larger clone lies one nucleotide away.

The TCR comes from a female donor in good health and CMV-seronegative. Material for sequencing was PBMCs. This receptor chain uses TRBV5-4 and TRBJ2-1; TRBD2 lines up with 11 middle nucleotides. The DNA sequence is TGTGCCAGCAGCCACCCCCTAGCGGGGGGCAAATCCTACAATGAGCAGTTCTTC. Its amino acids are CASSHPLAGGKSYNEQFF.